These 3 T cell receptor beta chains were sequenced from one sample in a study of T cell repertoires in cytomegalovirus infection. A single record per CDR3 protein comes from TCRdb applying MiXCR to the reads. Here the sample spans under 150,000 distinct CDR3 sequences, 20% to 30% being singletons. The antigens these receptors bind are not known. What was sequenced was PBMCs, sequenced either directly or after in vitro stimulation (not recorded which). The receptors come from a human donor in good health (CMV status not recorded). Some clones in this sample may be carry-over from other donors' samples.

The table lists this clonotype with many counts. The CDR3 sequence: CSASRGPSNQPQHF. In DNA form, the CDR3 reads TGCAGTGCTAGTCGGGGTCCTAGCAATCAGCCCCAGCATTTT. The chain uses TRBV20-1 and TRBJ1-5; D ambiguous. CDR3 length: 14 residues. CDR1 is DFQATT, CDR2 SNEGSKA, per germline (reference sequence). V lost 3 bases and J lost 0, with 9 bases in between.

In this sample, this clonotype is medium-sized. This chain uses TRBV7-8 with TRBJ1-1; 7 positions match TRBD1. The trim removed 5 bases at V and 5 bases at J, leaving 8 bases unmatched. CDR3 length equals 14 residues. CDR1 and CDR2 (germline): SGHVS, FQNEAQ. CDR3 in amino acids: CASSPEGGRTEAFF. DNA for the CDR3: TGTGCCAGCAGCCCCGAAGGGGGCCGGACTGAAGCTTTCTTT.

This clonotype turned up a few times. The V and J genes are TRBV6-5 and TRBJ2-7, with TRBD1 identical over 7 bases. Germline V gives CDR1 MNHEY, CDR2 SVGAGI. The CDR3 runs to 13 residues. Germline trimming cut 7 bases from V and 5 bases from J; bases unmatched to any gene: 8. DNA of the CDR3: TGTGCCAGCAAAAGGACAGGAGAGGACGAGCAGTACGTC. Its protein product is CASKRTGEDEQYV.